The 17 T cell receptor beta chains presented below share a single source sample, sequenced in a study of shared clonotypes between healthy human individuals. TCRdb's table, derived via immunoSEQ multiplex PCR, lists solely in-frame clones and lacks some. Altogether about 580,000 clones are present, roughly 98% being singletons, with the ten largest covering 0.25% to 0.35%. CD45RO-negative, CCR7-selected cells formed the naive CD8 fraction, which excluded terminally differentiated effector memory CD45RA+ cells. The sample taken for sequencing was naive CD8+ T cells sorted from blood. These receptor sequences come from a man aged 25-45 years in good health.

V is TRBV14 and J is TRBJ2-7, with TRBD1 matching over 8 bases. The V and J ends lost 1 base and 5 bases, in that order; junction bases with no gene match: 4. CDR1 is SGHDN, CDR2 FVKESK, per germline. The CDR3 totals 14 residues. DNA of the CDR3: TGTGCCAGCAGCCAAGGGGACAGGCTCCACGAGCAGTACTTC. It encodes CASSQGDRLHEQYF.

V and J are TRBV14 and TRBJ2-7, with D unclear. The CDR3 is 14 amino acids. The ends were cut back, 1 base at V and 2 bases at J, with 9 bases in the middle. Germline values: CDR1 SGHDN, CDR2 FVKESK. The CDR3 coding sequence is TGTGCCAGCAGCCAAGTGAGTACGACCTACGAGCAGTACTTC. Its translation: CASSQVSTTYEQYF.

The chain carries TRBV6-6 and TRBJ2-1; D gene uncertain. Germline CDR1 MNHNY, CDR2 SVGAGI (reference sequence). The CDR3 has 16 amino acids. V was trimmed by 0 bases and J by 6 bases, leaving 15 bases between them. CDR3 in amino acids: CASSYSKEAPFNEQFF. As DNA, the CDR3 is TGTGCCAGCAGTTACTCGAAAGAGGCCCCGTTCAATGAGCAGTTCTTC.

This chain connects TRBV28 to TRBJ2-7; D call uncertain. The germline V gene encodes CDR1 MDHEN and CDR2 SYDVKM. Trimming took 5 bases from V and 5 from J, leaving 16 bases between them. The CDR3 extends over 14 amino acids. The CDR3 DNA is TGTGCCAGCAGTCCCCGGGTTGGGGTCGACGAGCAGTACTTC. Translated: CASSPRVGVDEQYF. The complete variable domain, with remaining parts taken from reference TRBV28 and TRBJ2-7, reads DVKVTQSSRYLVKRTGEKVFLECVQDMDHENMFWYRQDPGLGLRLIYFSYDVKMKEKGDIPEGYSVSREKKERFSLILESASTNQTSMYLCASSPRVGVDEQYFGPGTRLTVT.

The chain's CDR3 is CASSPWTSGSDYEQYF. The CDR3, as DNA: TGCGCCAGCAGCCCTTGGACTAGCGGGAGCGACTACGAGCAGTACTTC. The V gene is TRBV5-1, the J gene TRBJ2-7; the match to TRBD2 covers 13 bases. CDR1 is SGHRS, CDR2 YFSETQ, per germline. The CDR3 is made up of 16 amino acids. Losses at the gene ends were 4 bases for V and 3 bases for J; bases not matched to a gene: 7.

The chain uses TRBV7-9 and TRBJ2-5, with D tentatively TRBD2 (5 bases). V was trimmed by 5 bases and J by 1 base, leaving 14 bases between them. Germline V gene data show CDR1 as SEHNR and CDR2 as FQNEAQ (reference sequence). The CDR3 runs to 15 residues. The CDR3 here is CASSPRDQLQETQYF. The DNA of the CDR3 is TGTGCCAGCAGCCCCCGGGATCAGCTCCAAGAGACCCAGTACTTC.

The chain combines TRBV18 with TRBJ2-3, with D hard to call. Trimming took 0 bases from V and 2 from J, leaving 21 bases between them. The CDR3 length is 19 residues. Per the germline V gene, CDR1 is KGHSH and CDR2 is LQKENI. DNA for the CDR3: TGTGCCAGCTCACCACCGAAGGTAAGGGCTATTTCTTCCACAGATACGCAGTATTTT. This translates into CASSPPKVRAISSTDTQYF.

The rearrangement uses TRBV5-4 and TRBJ1-5, with unresolved D. The CDR3 runs 14 residues. V lost 4 bases and J 0 bases, leaving 8 bases between the germline ends. The V gene's germline CDR1 is SGHNT and CDR2 YYREEE (reference sequence). The CDR3 reads CASSGDFSNQPQHF. Here the CDR3 DNA reads TGTGCCAGCAGCGGGGATTTTAGCAATCAGCCCCAGCATTTT.

The CDR3 nucleotides read TGTGCCAGCAGCTTGGGGTTTGAGCGGGAGTTCCCCTACAATGAGCAGTTCTTC. This codes for CASSLGFEREFPYNEQFF. The chain employs TRBV7-9 and TRBJ2-1; 8 bases agree with TRBD2. Germline V gives CDR1 SEHNR, CDR2 FQNEAQ (reference sequence). V shed 3 bases and J 2 bases; nucleotides not matched to a gene: 12. The CDR3 sequence is 18 residues long.

The V gene is TRBV28, the J gene TRBJ1-2, with 9 bases that match TRBD1. V dropped 8 bases and J dropped 5; count of bases not matched to a gene: 9. The CDR3 is made up of 14 amino acids. Per the germline V gene, CDR1 is MDHEN and CDR2 is SYDVKM. The CDR3 bases are TGTGCCAGCGGTCCACAGGGGGCGACTTATGGCTACACCTTC. This translates into CASGPQGATYGYTF.

The gene calls are TRBV9 and TRBJ1-5, with D maybe TRBD1 (5 bases). The CDR3 extends over 15 amino acids. The V gene's germline CDR1 is SGDLS and CDR2 YYNGEE. V lost 0 bases to trimming and J lost 0 bases, with 7 bases between them. In DNA form, the CDR3 reads TGTGCCAGCAGCGTAGGGGGGTATAGCAATCAGCCCCAGCATTTT. Translation: CASSVGGYSNQPQHF. The full variable domain, its missing parts supplied by reference TRBV9 and TRBJ1-5, is DSGVTQTPKHLITATGQRVTLRCSPRSGDLSVYWYQQSLDQGLQFLIQYYNGEERAKGNILERFSAQQFPDLHSELNLSSLELGDSALYFCASSVGGYSNQPQHFGDGTRLSIL.

This clone came up once. The genes are TRBV7-8 and TRBJ2-6; no definite D call. CDR1 is SGHVS, CDR2 FQNEAQ, per germline. Trimming took 5 bases from V and 0 from J, leaving 11 bases between them. The CDR3 runs 16 residues. The CDR3 is CASSTWVGSGANVLTF. The DNA for the CDR3 is TGTGCCAGCAGCACCTGGGTAGGCTCTGGGGCCAACGTCCTGACTTTC.

This chain joins TRBV27 and TRBJ2-7; D is unclear. CDR1 is MNHEY, CDR2 SMNVEV, per germline (reference sequence). The CDR3 spans 16 residues. Trimming removed 5 bases from V and 2 bases from J, with 19 bases in between. CDR3 nucleotides: TGTGCCAGCAGTCCGTACCCCCCGGGTCAAGCCTACGAGCAGTACTTC. Translated: CASSPYPPGQAYEQYF.

This clone was recorded only once. The rearrangement links TRBV7-2 to TRBJ2-3; unclear D gene. V was shortened by 6 bases and J by 0 bases, with 4 bases between the two germline ends. Per germline, CDR1 SGHTA and CDR2 FQGNSA. There are 12 residues in the CDR3. The CDR3, as DNA: TGTGCCAGCAGGACTAGCACAGATACGCAGTATTTT. It codes for CASRTSTDTQYF.

This rearrangement joins TRBV27 to TRBJ2-7; no clear D. V shed 4 bases and J shed 5 bases, with 6 bases lying between them. This CDR3 is built from 11 residues. Germline CDR1 and CDR2: MNHEY and SMNVEV (reference sequence). The CDR3 reads CASSYLHEQYF. CDR3 in DNA: TGTGCCAGCAGTTACCTGCACGAGCAGTACTTC.

V is TRBV9 and J is TRBJ1-2, with unresolved D. Germline V gene sequence: CDR1 SGDLS, CDR2 YYNGEE. The CDR3 contains 16 residues. The germline V and J ends were trimmed by 0 bases and 4 bases, with 16 bases remaining between them. In nucleotides, the CDR3 is TGTGCCAGCAGCGTAGCGGTAGGGATGGATACCTATGGCTACACCTTC. Protein sequence: CASSVAVGMDTYGYTF.

This sequence joins TRBV2 and TRBJ2-7; 9 positions match TRBD2. CDR1 and CDR2 (germline): SNHLY, FYNNEI. CDR3 length: 16 residues. J was trimmed by 3 bases and V by 3 bases; bases with no gene match: 9. As DNA, the CDR3 is TGTGCCAGCAGTGATGCCTCGCGGGAGGGCCGCTACGAGCAGTACTTC. It yields the protein CASSDASREGRYEQYF.